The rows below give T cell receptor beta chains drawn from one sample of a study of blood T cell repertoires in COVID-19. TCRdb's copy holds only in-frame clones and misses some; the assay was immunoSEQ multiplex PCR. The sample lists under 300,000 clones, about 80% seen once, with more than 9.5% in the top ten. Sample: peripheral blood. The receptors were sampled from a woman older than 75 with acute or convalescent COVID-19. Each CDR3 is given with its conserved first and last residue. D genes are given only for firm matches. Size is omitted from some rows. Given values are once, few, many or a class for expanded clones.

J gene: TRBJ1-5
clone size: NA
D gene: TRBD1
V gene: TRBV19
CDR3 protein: CASRTGTGLNQPQHF
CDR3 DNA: TGTGCCAGTAGGACAGGGACAGGGCTCAATCAGCCCCAGCATTTT

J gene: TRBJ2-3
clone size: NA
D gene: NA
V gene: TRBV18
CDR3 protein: CASSPSRGATDTQYF
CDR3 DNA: TGTGCCAGCTCACCCTCCAGGGGGGCCACAGATACGCAGTATTTT

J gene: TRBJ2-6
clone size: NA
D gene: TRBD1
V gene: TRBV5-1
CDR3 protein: CASSRTGGAGANVLTF
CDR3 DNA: TGCGCCAGCAGTCGTACAGGGGGCGCTGGGGCCAACGTCCTGACTTTC

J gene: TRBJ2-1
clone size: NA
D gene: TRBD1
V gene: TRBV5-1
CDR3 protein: CASSTPGQFYNEQFF
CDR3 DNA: TGCGCCAGCAGCACCCCGGGACAGTTCTACAATGAGCAGTTCTTC

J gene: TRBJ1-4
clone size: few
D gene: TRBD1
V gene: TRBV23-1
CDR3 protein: CASSQSEGGRGKLFF
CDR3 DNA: TGCGCCAGCAGTCAATCAGAAGGGGGCAGAGGAAAACTGTTTTTT

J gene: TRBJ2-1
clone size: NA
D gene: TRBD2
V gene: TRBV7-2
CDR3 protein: CASSQATIAGGYEQFF
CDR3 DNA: TGTGCCAGCAGCCAAGCGACGATAGCGGGGGGGTATGAGCAGTTCTTC

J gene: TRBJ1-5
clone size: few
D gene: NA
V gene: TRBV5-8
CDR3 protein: CASRLFTGSRQPQHF
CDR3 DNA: TGTGCCAGCAGATTATTTACAGGGTCTAGACAGCCCCAGCATTTT

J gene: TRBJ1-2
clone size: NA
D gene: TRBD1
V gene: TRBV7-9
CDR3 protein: CASSSSGTAYGYTF
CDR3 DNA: TGTGCCAGCAGCTCGTCCGGGACAGCCTATGGCTACACCTTC

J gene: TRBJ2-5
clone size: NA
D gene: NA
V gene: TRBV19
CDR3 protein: CASSPGDQETQYF
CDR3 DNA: TGTGCCAGTAGCCCCGGAGACCAAGAGACCCAGTACTTC

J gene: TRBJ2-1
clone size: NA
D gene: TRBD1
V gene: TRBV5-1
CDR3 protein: CASRTGTGVVNEQFF
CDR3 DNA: TGCGCCAGCAGAACCGGGACAGGGGTAGTGAATGAGCAGTTCTTC

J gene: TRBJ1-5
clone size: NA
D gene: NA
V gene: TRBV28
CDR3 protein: CASSPPTRQGPQHF
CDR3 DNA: TGTGCCAGCAGTCCGCCGACAAGGCAGGGGCCCCAGCATTTT

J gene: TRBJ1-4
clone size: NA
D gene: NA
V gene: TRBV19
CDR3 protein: CASMDSATNEKLFF
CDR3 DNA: TGTGCCAGTATGGACAGTGCAACTAATGAAAAACTGTTTTTT

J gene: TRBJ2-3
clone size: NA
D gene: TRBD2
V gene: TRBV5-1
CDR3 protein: CASSSGLAGGTLSTDTQYF
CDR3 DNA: TGCGCCAGCAGCTCCGGACTAGCGGGGGGAACACTTAGCACAGATACGCAGTATTTT

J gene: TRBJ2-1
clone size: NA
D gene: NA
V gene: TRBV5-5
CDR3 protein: CASSKEPSSYNEQFF
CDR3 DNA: TGTGCCAGCAGCAAGGAGCCGAGCTCCTACAATGAGCAGTTCTTC

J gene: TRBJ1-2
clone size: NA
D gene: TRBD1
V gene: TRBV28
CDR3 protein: CASSPQGARGYTF
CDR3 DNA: TGTGCCAGCAGTCCACAGGGGGCGCGCGGCTACACCTTC

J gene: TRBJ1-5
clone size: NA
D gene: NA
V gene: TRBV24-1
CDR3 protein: CATSGASATQPQHF
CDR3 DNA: TGTGCCACCAGTGGGGCGTCGGCCACTCAGCCCCAGCATTTT

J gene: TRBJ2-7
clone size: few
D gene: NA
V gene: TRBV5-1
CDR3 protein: CASSFGPAPSYEQYF
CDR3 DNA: TGCGCCAGCAGCTTTGGTCCAGCGCCTTCCTACGAGCAGTACTTC